Below are 22 T cell receptor beta chains sequenced from a single sample in a study of blood T cell repertoires in COVID-19. Profiled with immunoSEQ multiplex PCR; TCRdb holds only in-frame clones, not every one. In the table there are 140,000 or so clones, roughly 84% of which are singletons. The sequencing sample was made of peripheral blood. These receptors all come from a human donor in a cohort sampled during active COVID-19.

The V call is TRBV3-1 (or the pseudogene TRBV3-2), the J call TRBJ2-7; D remains unclear. From germline, CDR1 is LGHDT and CDR2 YNNKEL (reference sequence). The CDR3 length is 15 residues. V was shortened by 1 base and J by 0 bases, with 10 bases between the two germline ends. CDR3 residues: CASSQGGLSSYEQYF. The CDR3 DNA follows: TGTGCCAGCAGCCAAGGCGGCCTATCCTCCTACGAGCAGTACTTC.

This chain uses TRBV21-1 with TRBJ1-5. TRBV21-1 has pseudogene status. This CDR3 region has 17 residues. In DNA, the CDR3 is TGTGCCAGCAGCAAATCCCGGAGGTGGGGTAGGGATCAGCCCCAGCATTTT. Its protein is CASSKSRRWGRDQPQHF.

The chain is built from TRBV7-9 and TRBJ2-5; 10 bases match TRBD2. The junction had 13 bases not matched to a gene; V was cut back by 1 base and J by 2 bases. The CDR3 consists of 19 residues. Germline-derived CDR1 and CDR2 are SEHNR and FQNEAQ (reference sequence). In DNA form, the CDR3 reads TGTGCCAGCAGCTTAGGCCGGTTCCCTAGCGGGAGCGGTCAAGAGACCCAGTACTTC. It translates to CASSLGRFPSGSGQETQYF.

The V call is TRBV11-2, the J call TRBJ1-3, with a weak D call TRBD1 (5 bases). V lost 2 bases and J 0 bases, leaving 8 bases between the germline ends. The germline V gene has CDR1 SGHAT and CDR2 FQNNGV. There are 15 residues in the CDR3. CDR3 residues: CASSLWGGSGNTIYF. In DNA form, the CDR3 reads TGTGCCAGCAGCTTATGGGGGGGCTCTGGAAACACCATATATTTT.

This chain joins TRBV7-9 and TRBJ2-1; 9 positions agree with TRBD1. V lost 6 bases, J lost 5 bases, and 11 bases stayed unmatched. Per germline, CDR1 SEHNR and CDR2 FQNEAQ (reference sequence). The CDR3 covers 16 residues. The CDR3 protein is CASSYRTGTGNNEQFF. In nucleotides, the CDR3 is TGTGCCAGCAGTTACAGGACCGGGACAGGGAACAATGAGCAGTTCTTC.

The CDR3 protein is CASSQDRGGGFRTDTQYF. DNA of the CDR3: TGTGCCAGCAGCCAAGATCGGGGCGGGGGTTTCCGCACAGATACGCAGTATTTT. The V call is TRBV3-1 (or the pseudogene TRBV3-2), the J call TRBJ2-3; 7 nucleotides align to TRBD2. V lost 0 bases, J lost 1 base, and 10 bases stayed unmatched. The CDR3 has 18 amino acids. Germline CDR1 is LGHDT and CDR2 is YNNKEL (reference sequence).

The chain uses TRBV10-3 and TRBJ1-4, with D uncertain. Trimming shortened V by 8 bases and J by 7 bases, and 11 bases separated the two germline ends. Germline values: CDR1 ENHRY, CDR2 SYGVKD. This CDR3 is built from 12 residues. CDR3 DNA: TGTGCCATCTCCGACTTGGGTGAAAAACTGTTTTTT. It is translated as CAISDLGEKLFF.

The V and J genes are TRBV29-1 and TRBJ1-1; no firm D call. Germline CDR1 and CDR2: SQVTM and ANQGSEA. V lost 4 bases to trimming and J lost 2 bases, with 11 bases between them. The CDR3 consists of 13 residues. The CDR3 nucleotides read TGCAGCGTTGGAGACGGGTTTAACACTGAAGCTTTCTTT. It yields the protein CSVGDGFNTEAFF.

This clone was seen only once. This rearrangement joins TRBV29-1 to TRBJ2-4, with D possibly being TRBD1 (6 bases). Trimming removed 6 bases from V and 5 bases from J, with 11 bases in between. The CDR3 runs 12 residues. Per the germline V gene, CDR1 is SQVTM and CDR2 is ANQGSEA. The CDR3 region is CSVGDTQNIQYF. Written as DNA, the CDR3 is TGCAGCGTGGGGGACACACAAAACATTCAGTACTTC. The whole variable domain, filled in from reference TRBV29-1 and TRBJ2-4, reads SAVISQKPSRDICQRGTSLTIQCQVDSQVTMMFWYRQQPGQSLTLIATANQGSEATYESGFVIDKFPISRPNLTFSTLTVSNMSPEDSSIYLCSVGDTQNIQYFGAGTRLSVL.

This clone was counted at least ten times. The chain links TRBV7-9 to TRBJ1-3; the D is unclear. Germline V gene data show CDR1 as SEHNR and CDR2 as FQNEAQ (reference sequence). The CDR3 has 16 residues. V lost 1 base, J lost 0 bases, and 10 bases lay in between. The CDR3 loop is CASSLGGLSSGNTIYF. The CDR3 coding sequence is TGTGCCAGCAGCTTAGGAGGGCTAAGCTCTGGAAACACCATATATTTT.

This chain links TRBV28 with TRBJ2-1, with 11 bases that match TRBD2. The CDR3 covers 16 residues. V was pared by 6 bases and J by 2 bases, with 6 bases of the junction left unmatched. CDR1 MDHEN and CDR2 SYDVKM come from the germline V gene. This CDR3 reads CASRGLAGGAYNEQFF. In DNA, the CDR3 is TGTGCCAGCAGGGGCCTAGCGGGAGGTGCCTACAATGAGCAGTTCTTC.

As to this clone: The junction and the germline gene differ at one end; a read error may be behind it. This chain links TRBV7-7 with TRBJ2-2, with TRBD1 matching over 8 bases. The CDR3 spans 15 residues. Germline CDR1 is SSHAT and CDR2 is FNYEAQ (reference sequence). The CDR3 nucleotides read TGTGCTAGCAGCCCGTGGACAGGGTCGGTCGGGGAGCTGTTTTTT. Amino acid sequence: CASSPWTGSVGELFF.

This clone appeared a few times. The V and J genes are TRBV7-9 and TRBJ1-6; D gene unclear. V was cut by 6 bases and J by 0 bases, with 18 bases left in between. This CDR3 comprises 18 residues. Germline CDR1 reads SEHNR; CDR2 reads FQNEAQ (reference sequence). The CDR3 region is CASSSPAGSSSYNSPLHF. The CDR3 nucleotides are TGTGCCAGCAGTTCACCCGCGGGCTCGAGCTCCTATAATTCACCCCTCCACTTT. Together with reference TRBV7-9 and TRBJ1-6, the CDR3 gives the full variable domain: DTGVSQNPRHKITKRGQNVTFRCDPISEHNRLYWYRQTLGQGPEFLTYFQNEAQLEKSRLLSDRFSAERPKGSFSTLEIQRTEQGDSAMYLCASSSPAGSSSYNSPLHFGNGTRLTVT.

The V gene is TRBV7-3, the J gene TRBJ2-3; unclear D gene. Germline lookup yields CDR1 SGHTA and CDR2 FQGTGA. V shed 2 bases and J shed 0 bases, with 9 bases lying between them. The CDR3 has 15 amino acids. CDR3 loop: CASSLDPGSTDTQYF. CDR3 nucleotide sequence: TGTGCCAGCAGCTTAGATCCCGGTAGCACAGATACGCAGTATTTT. The full variable domain, rest sourced from reference TRBV7-3 and TRBJ2-3, is GAGVSQTPSNKVTEKGKYVELRCDPISGHTALYWYRQSLGQGPEFLIYFQGTGAADDSGLPNDRFFAVRPEGSVSTLKIQRTERGDSAVYLCASSLDPGSTDTQYFGPGTRLTVL.

The chain combines TRBV5-1 with TRBJ1-4; tentatively, D is TRBD1 (5 bases). The CDR3 is made up of 18 amino acids. Per the germline V gene, CDR1 is SGHRS and CDR2 is YFSETQ. Between the trimmed V and J ends, which lost 2 bases and 2 bases, there was a span of 19 bases. In nucleotides, the CDR3 is TGCGCCAGCAGCTTCCAGGGATCCGGCCACGGGACTAATGAAAAACTGTTTTTT. Translated, it gives CASSFQGSGHGTNEKLFF.

The CDR3 loop reads CASSLEGVTNTEAFF. The DNA for the CDR3 is TGCGCCAGCAGCTTGGAGGGGGTTACGAACACTGAAGCTTTCTTT. The chain combines TRBV5-1 with TRBJ1-1; a possible D gene is TRBD1 (6 bases). The V end was cut by 0 bases, the J end by 1 base, with 10 bases between. The V gene's germline CDR1 is SGHRS and CDR2 YFSETQ. The CDR3 sequence is 15 residues long.

The chain recombines TRBV2 with TRBJ1-1; unclear D gene. This CDR3 is 15 amino acids long. Germline V gives CDR1 SNHLY, CDR2 FYNNEI. Trimming stripped 6 bases from V and 1 base from J, with 15 bases between. The CDR3 protein is CASRVDEGGNTEAFF. For the CDR3, the DNA is TGTGCCAGCAGAGTCGACGAGGGAGGGAACACTGAAGCTTTCTTT.

This chain links TRBV5-4 with TRBJ1-1, with D hard to call. There are 13 residues in the CDR3. Between the trimmed V and J ends, which lost 2 bases and 1 base, there was a span of 6 bases. Germline CDR1 and CDR2: SGHNT and YYREEE (reference sequence). The CDR3 sequence is CASSFSENTEAFF. CDR3 nucleotide sequence: TGTGCCAGCAGCTTCTCAGAGAACACTGAAGCTTTCTTT. The whole variable domain, filled in from reference TRBV5-4 and TRBJ1-1, reads ETGVTQSPTHLIKTRGQQVTLRCSSQSGHNTVSWYQQALGQGPQFIFQYYREEENGRGNFPPRFSGLQFPNYSSELNVNALELDDSALYLCASSFSENTEAFFGQGTRLTVV.

The CDR3 DNA sequence: TGTGCCAGTAGTATGGGAGGGCCCGGGAAACTGTTTTTT. Amino acids: CASSMGGPGKLFF. The V and J genes are TRBV19 and TRBJ1-4; D is unresolved. Trimming took 3 bases from V and 11 from J, leaving 13 bases between them. This CDR3 region has 13 residues. Germline V lookup: CDR1 LNHDA, CDR2 SQIVND (reference sequence).

As to this clone: At the DNA level, this CDR3 is encoded by other sequences in the same sample as well. The chain combines TRBV28 with TRBJ1-1, with 7 bases lining up with TRBD1. Germline CDR1 MDHEN, CDR2 SYDVKM. There are 15 residues in the CDR3. The trim removed 7 bases at V and 1 base at J, leaving 9 bases unmatched. CDR3 amino acids: CASIGGGQGNTEAFF. The CDR3 nucleotides read TGTGCCAGCATAGGAGGGGGCCAGGGGAACACTGAAGCTTTCTTT.

This chain joins TRBV2 and TRBJ2-2; 7 nucleotides agree with TRBD2. The CDR3 has 14 amino acids. CDR1 is SNHLY and CDR2 is FYNNEI in the germline V gene. The V segment lost 7 bases and the J segment 4 bases; nucleotides outside the gene matches: 6. This CDR3 is CASNAAGVTGELFF. CDR3 DNA sequence: TGTGCCAGCAATGCCGCGGGAGTCACCGGGGAGCTGTTTTTT.

This clone turned up a few times. The chain joins TRBV6-5 to TRBJ2-7; tentative D call: TRBD1 (5 bases). Germline V gives CDR1 MNHEY, CDR2 SVGAGI. V lost 10 bases, J lost 0 bases, and 16 bases lay in between. This CDR3 spans 14 amino acids. The CDR3 loop is CATGAELSSYEQYF. CDR3 DNA sequence: TGTGCCACTGGGGCAGAACTAAGCTCCTACGAGCAGTACTTC.